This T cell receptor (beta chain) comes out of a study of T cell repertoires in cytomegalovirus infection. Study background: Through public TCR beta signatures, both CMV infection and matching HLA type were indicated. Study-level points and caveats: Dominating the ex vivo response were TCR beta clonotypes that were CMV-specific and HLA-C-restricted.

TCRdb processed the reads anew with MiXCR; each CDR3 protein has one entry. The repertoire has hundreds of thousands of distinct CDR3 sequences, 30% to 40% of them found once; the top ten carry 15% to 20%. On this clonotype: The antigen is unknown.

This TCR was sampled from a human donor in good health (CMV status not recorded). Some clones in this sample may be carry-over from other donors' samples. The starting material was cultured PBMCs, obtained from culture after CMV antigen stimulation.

The CDR3 reads CASSQDLGTPNTEAFF. The CDR3 region has the DNA TGCGCCAGCAGCCAAGATTTGGGGACACCTAACACTGAAGCTTTCTTT. The chain employs TRBV4-1 and TRBJ1-1; D may be TRBD1 (6 bases). The V gene's germline CDR1 is MGHRA and CDR2 YSYEKL. Trimming stripped 0 bases from V and 2 bases from J, with 13 bases between. This CDR3 region has 16 residues.